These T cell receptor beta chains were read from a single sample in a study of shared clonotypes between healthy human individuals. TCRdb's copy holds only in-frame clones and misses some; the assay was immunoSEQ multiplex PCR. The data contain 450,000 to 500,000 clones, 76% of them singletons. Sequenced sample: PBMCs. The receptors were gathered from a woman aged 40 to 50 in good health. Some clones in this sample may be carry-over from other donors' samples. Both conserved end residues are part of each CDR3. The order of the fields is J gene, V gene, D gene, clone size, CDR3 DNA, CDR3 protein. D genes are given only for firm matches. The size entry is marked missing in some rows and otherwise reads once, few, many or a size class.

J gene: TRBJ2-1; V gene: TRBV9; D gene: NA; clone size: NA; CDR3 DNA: TGTGCCAGCAGCGTTACGGTGGATTCGTCCTACAATGAGCAGTTCTTC; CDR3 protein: CASSVTVDSSYNEQFF
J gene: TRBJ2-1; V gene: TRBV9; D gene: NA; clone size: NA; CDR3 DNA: TGTGCCAGCAGCGGCGGGACTTTCTCCTACAATGAGCAGTTCTTC; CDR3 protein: CASSGGTFSYNEQFF
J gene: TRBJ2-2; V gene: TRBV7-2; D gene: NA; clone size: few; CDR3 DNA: TGTGCCAGCAGCCGCGAACACACCGGGGAGCTGTTTTTT; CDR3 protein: CASSREHTGELFF
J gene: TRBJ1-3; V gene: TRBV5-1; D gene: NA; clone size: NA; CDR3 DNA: TGCGCCAGCAGCTTGGCCGGGGGGCTTGGCGGAAACACCATATATTTT; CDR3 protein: CASSLAGGLGGNTIYF
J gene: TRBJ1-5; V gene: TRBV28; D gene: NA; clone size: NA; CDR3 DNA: TGTGCCAGCAGTTCACAGATGGGGACGGGCAATCAGCCCCAGCATTTT; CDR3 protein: CASSSQMGTGNQPQHF
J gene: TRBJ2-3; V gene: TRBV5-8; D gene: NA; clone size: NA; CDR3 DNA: TGTGCCAGCAGCTTGACCCACGCCCCAGCTACGCAGTATTTT; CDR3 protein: CASSLTHAPATQYF
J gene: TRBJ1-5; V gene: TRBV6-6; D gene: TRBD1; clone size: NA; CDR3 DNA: TGTGCCAGCGGGCCTGGGGACAGATTTAGCAATCAGCCCCAGCATTTT; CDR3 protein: CASGPGDRFSNQPQHF
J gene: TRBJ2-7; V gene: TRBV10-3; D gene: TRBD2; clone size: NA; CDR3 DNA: TGTGCCATCAGTGAGTGGCAGACGGGGGGAGACAGCGACGAGCAGTACTTC; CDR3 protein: CAISEWQTGGDSDEQYF
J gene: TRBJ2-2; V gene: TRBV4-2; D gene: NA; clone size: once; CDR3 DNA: TGTGCCAGCAGCCAAGGACCGAACACCGGGGAGCTGTTTTTT; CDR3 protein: CASSQGPNTGELFF
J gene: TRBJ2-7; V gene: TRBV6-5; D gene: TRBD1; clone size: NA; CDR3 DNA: TGTGCCAGCAGCTTACAGGGGGCTTACGAGCAGTACTTC; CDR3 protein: CASSLQGAYEQYF
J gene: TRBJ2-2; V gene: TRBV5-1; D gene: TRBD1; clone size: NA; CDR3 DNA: TGCGCCAGCAGCGTTACAGGGGGCAACACCGGGGAGCTGTTTTTT; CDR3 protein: CASSVTGGNTGELFF
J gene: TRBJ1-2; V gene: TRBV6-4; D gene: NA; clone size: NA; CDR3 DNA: TGTGCCAGCAGTGACGAGGTTGAATTGGATGGCTACACCTTC; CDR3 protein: CASSDEVELDGYTF
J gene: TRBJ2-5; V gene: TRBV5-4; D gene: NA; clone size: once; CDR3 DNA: TGTGCCAGCAGTTCCCCCGGGGAGCTGCAAGAGACCCAGTACTTC; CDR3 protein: CASSSPGELQETQYF
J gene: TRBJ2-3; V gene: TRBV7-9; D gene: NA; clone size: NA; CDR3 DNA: TGTGCCAGCAGCTTAGCCGCAAGCACAGATACGCAGTATTTT; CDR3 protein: CASSLAASTDTQYF
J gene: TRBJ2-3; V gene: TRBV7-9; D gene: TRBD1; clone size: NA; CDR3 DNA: TGTGCCAGCAGCTTAGAGAGGGGGCGGACAGATACGCAGTATTTT; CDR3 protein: CASSLERGRTDTQYF
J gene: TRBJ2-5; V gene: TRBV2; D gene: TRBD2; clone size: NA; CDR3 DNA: TGTGCCAGCAACTTAGCGGGAGTGGAGACCCAGTACTTC; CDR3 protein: CASNLAGVETQYF
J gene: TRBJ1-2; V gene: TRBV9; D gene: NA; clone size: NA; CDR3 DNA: TGTGCCAGCAGCGTAGGGGACGGCGGTGGCTATGGCTACACCTTC; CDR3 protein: CASSVGDGGGYGYTF
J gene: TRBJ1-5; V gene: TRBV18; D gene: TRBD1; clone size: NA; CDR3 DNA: TGTGCCAGCTCACCGGCAGGGGGCGTGGATCAGCCCCAGCATTTT; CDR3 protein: CASSPAGGVDQPQHF
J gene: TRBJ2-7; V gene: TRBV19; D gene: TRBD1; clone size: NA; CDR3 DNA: TGTGCCTGTAGTAGGGACAGGGATTTTTCGAATGAGCAGTACTTC; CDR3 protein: CACSRDRDFSNEQYF
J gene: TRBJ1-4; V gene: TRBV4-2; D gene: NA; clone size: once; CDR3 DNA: TGTGCCAGCAGCCAGAAGGGGAGGGGTAATGAAAAACTGTTTTTT; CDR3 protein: CASSQKGRGNEKLFF
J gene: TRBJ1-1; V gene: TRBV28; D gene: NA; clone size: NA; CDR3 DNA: TGTGCCAGTTCCCTTAGGGGAAGGAACACTGAAGCTTTCTTT; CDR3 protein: CASSLRGRNTEAFF
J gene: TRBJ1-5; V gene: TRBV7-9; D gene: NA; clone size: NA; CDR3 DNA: TGTGCCAGCAGCTTACAGGGAAATCAGCCCCAGCATTTT; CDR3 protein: CASSLQGNQPQHF
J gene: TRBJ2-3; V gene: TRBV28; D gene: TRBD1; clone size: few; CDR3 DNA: TGTGCCAGCAGTTCCCCCGGGACAGGGGGCATGAGCACAGATACGCAGTATTTT; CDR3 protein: CASSSPGTGGMSTDTQYF
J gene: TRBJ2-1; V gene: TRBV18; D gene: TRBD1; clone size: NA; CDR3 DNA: TGTGCCAGCTCGCTAACAGGGGGTCCTGAGCAGTTCTTC; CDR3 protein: CASSLTGGPEQFF
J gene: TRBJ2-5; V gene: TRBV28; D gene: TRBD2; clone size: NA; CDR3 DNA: TGTGCCAGCAGTCTGACTAGCGGGGGACCCCAAGAGACCCAGTACTTC; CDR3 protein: CASSLTSGGPQETQYF
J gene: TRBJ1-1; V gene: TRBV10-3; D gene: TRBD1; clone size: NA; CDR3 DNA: TGTGCCATCAGGACGACAGGGGGGAACACTGAAGCTTTCTTT; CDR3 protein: CAIRTTGGNTEAFF
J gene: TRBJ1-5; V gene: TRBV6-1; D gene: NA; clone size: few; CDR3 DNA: TGTGCCAGCAGCTCGACAGAGAATCAGCCCCAGCATTTT; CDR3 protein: CASSSTENQPQHF
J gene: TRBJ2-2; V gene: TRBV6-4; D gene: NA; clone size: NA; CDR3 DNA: TGTGCCAGCAGTGTAAAGGGAACCTCCGGGGAGCTGTTTTTT; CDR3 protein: CASSVKGTSGELFF
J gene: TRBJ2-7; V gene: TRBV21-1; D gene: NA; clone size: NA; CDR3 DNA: TGTGCCAGCAGCAAAGAAGACGAGCAGTACTTC; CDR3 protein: CASSKEDEQYF
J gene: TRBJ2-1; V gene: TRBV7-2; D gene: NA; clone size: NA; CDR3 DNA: TGTGCCAGCAGCTCTGATAGAGGGAGTCACAATGAGCAGTTCTTC; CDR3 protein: CASSSDRGSHNEQFF
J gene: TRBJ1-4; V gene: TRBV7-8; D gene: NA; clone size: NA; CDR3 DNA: TGTGCCAGCAGCTTAGGGTTGAGGACGAATGAAAAACTGTTTTTT; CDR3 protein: CASSLGLRTNEKLFF
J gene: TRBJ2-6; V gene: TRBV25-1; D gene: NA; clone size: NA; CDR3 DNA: TGTGCCAGCAGTGGTAGAAATTCTGGGGCCAACGTCCTGACTTTC; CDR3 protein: CASSGRNSGANVLTF
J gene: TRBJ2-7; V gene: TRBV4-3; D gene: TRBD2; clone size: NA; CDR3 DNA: TGCGCCAGCAGCCAAGACAGAGGGAGCCTAGCGGGAACTCCCTACGAGCAGTACTTC; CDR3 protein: CASSQDRGSLAGTPYEQYF
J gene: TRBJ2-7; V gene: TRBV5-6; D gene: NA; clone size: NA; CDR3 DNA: TGTGCCAGCAGCCTGGGGCGCTACGAGCAGTACTTC; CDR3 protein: CASSLGRYEQYF
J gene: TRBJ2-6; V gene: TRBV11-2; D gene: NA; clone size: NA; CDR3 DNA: TGTGCCAGCAAACCCAAGGCGGGACTCATGCGCTCTGGGGCCAACGTCCTGACTTTC; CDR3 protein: CASKPKAGLMRSGANVLTF
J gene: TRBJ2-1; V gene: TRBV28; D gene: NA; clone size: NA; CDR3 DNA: TGTGCCAGCAGTTTAAGTCTTAGCTCCTACAATGAGCAGTTCTTC; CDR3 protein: CASSLSLSSYNEQFF
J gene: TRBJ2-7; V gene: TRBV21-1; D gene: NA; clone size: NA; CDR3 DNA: TGTGCCAGCAGCCTCAATCCGGACAGGGTCTCCGCCTACGAGCAGTACTTC; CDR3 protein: CASSLNPDRVSAYEQYF
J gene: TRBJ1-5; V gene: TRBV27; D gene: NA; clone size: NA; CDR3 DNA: TGTGCCAGCAGTTTCCAGGGAGGTCAGCCCCAGCATTTT; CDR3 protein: CASSFQGGQPQHF
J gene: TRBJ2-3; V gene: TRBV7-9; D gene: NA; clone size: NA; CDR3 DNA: TGTGCCAGCAGCTTAGTGCAGGGTGGAGATACGCAGTATTTT; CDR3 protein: CASSLVQGGDTQYF
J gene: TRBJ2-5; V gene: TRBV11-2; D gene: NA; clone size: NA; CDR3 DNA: TGTGCCAGCAGCTTAGATCGGCTCGCCCCGGGGACCCAGTACTTC; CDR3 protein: CASSLDRLAPGTQYF
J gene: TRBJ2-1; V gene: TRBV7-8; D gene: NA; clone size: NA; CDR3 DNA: TGTGCCAGCAGCTTGGGACCCAACAATGAGCAGTTCTTC; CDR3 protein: CASSLGPNNEQFF
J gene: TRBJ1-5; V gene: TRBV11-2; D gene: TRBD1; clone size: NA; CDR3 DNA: TGTGCCAGCAGCTACGGGACAGGGCGCAATCAGCCCCAGCATTTT; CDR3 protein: CASSYGTGRNQPQHF
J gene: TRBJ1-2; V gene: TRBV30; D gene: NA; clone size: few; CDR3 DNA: TGTGCCTGGAGTGCCGATGGCTACACCTTC; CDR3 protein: CAWSADGYTF
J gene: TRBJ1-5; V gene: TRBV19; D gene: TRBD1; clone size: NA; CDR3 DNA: TGTGCCAGTAGTATATCGGGACAGGCCACTCAGCCCCAGCATTTT; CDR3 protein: CASSISGQATQPQHF
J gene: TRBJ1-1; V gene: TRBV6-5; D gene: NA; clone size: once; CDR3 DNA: TGTGCCAGCAGTTATAGGTGGACTGAAGCTTTCTTT; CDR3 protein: CASSYRWTEAFF
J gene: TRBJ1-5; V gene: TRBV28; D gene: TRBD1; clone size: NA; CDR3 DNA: TGTGCCAGCAGTTTCCCCGAGGGGGCGGACGGCAATCAGCCCCAGCATTTT; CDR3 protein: CASSFPEGADGNQPQHF
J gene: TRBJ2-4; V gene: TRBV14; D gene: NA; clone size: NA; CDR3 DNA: TGTGCCAGCAGCCAAATAATAGGAGCCAAAAACATTCAGTACTTC; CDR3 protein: CASSQIIGAKNIQYF
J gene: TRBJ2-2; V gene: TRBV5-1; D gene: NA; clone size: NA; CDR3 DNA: TGCGCCAGCAGCTCCCACAGGGGAGGCACCGGGGAGCTGTTTTTT; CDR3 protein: CASSSHRGGTGELFF
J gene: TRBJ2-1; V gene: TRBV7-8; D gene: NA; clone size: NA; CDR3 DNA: TGTGCCAGCAGCTGGGGGGCGGGACTCCAATACTTAAGCTCCTACAATGAGCAGTTCTTC; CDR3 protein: CASSWGAGLQYLSSYNEQFF
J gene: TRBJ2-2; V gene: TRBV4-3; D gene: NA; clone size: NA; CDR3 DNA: TGCGCCAGCAGCCAAGAAGCGGCGACACAAAACACCGGGGAGCTGTTTTTT; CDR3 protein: CASSQEAATQNTGELFF
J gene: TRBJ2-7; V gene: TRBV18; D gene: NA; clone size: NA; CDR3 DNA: TGTGCCAGCTCACCAGGGCCTTCCTACGAGCAGTACTTC; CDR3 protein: CASSPGPSYEQYF
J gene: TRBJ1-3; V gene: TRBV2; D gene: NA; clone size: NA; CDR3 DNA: TGTGCCAGCAGTGAAGGGGGACAACTCTCTGGAAACACCATATATTTT; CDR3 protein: CASSEGGQLSGNTIYF
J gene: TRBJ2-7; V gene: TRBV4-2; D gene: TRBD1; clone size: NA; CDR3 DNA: TGTGCCAGCAGCTTGGGGACAGCTATCCCCGAGCAGTACTTC; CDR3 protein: CASSLGTAIPEQYF
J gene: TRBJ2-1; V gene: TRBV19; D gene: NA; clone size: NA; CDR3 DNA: TGTGCCAGTAGTATAAGGGAGCGAGGGTGGCTCAATGAGCAGTTCTTC; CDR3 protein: CASSIRERGWLNEQFF
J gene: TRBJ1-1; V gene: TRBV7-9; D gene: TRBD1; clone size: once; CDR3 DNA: TGTGCCAGCAGCTCCGACAGGGAAACTGAAGCTTTCTTT; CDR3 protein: CASSSDRETEAFF
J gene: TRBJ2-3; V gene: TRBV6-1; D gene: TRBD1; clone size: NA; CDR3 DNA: TGTGCCAGCAGTGAAATGGGACAGGGGGTTGATACGCAGTATTTT; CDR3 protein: CASSEMGQGVDTQYF
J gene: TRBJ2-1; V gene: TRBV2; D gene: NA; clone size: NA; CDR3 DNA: TGTGCCAGCAGTGAAGTGCTCAATGAGCAGTTCTTC; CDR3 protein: CASSEVLNEQFF
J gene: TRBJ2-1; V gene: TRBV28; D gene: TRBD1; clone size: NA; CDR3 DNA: TGTGCCAGCCAAGACAGGGGGCTTCGGTATGAGCAGTTCTTC; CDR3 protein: CASQDRGLRYEQFF
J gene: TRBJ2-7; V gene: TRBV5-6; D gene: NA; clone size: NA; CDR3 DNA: TGTGCCAGCAGCTTACAGGGTTCCCCCTACGAGCAGTACTTC; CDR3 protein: CASSLQGSPYEQYF